These 27 T cell receptor beta chains were sequenced from one sample in a study of neoadjuvant anti-PD-1 for oral cavity cancer. Method: immunoSEQ multiplex PCR; TCRdb's copy keeps in-frame clones and lacks some. The table includes over 11,000 clones, about two thirds detected once. The sequencing used PBMCs, collected before nivolumab (anti-PD-1) treatment. Receptors originate from a person aged 40-85 years with oral cavity squamous cell carcinoma.

The chain carries TRBV27 and TRBJ2-7; D is uncertain. The CDR3 length is 13 residues. Trimming left V 6 bases short and J 2 bases short, with 11 bases between. Germline CDR1 is MNHEY and CDR2 is SMNVEV (reference sequence). The CDR3 loop is CASRLGPPYEQYF. The CDR3 bases are TGTGCCAGCAGACTCGGGCCCCCCTACGAGCAGTACTTC.

This clone was seen a single time. The chain uses TRBV2 and TRBJ1-1, with D perhaps TRBD1 (5 bases). Trimming stripped 5 bases from V and 1 base from J, with 14 bases between. This CDR3 region has 15 residues. Germline CDR1 SNHLY, CDR2 FYNNEI. The CDR3 DNA reads as TGTGCCAGCAGTTTCCGGGGACGTTCGAACACTGAAGCTTTCTTT. Its translation: CASSFRGRSNTEAFF.

In DNA, the CDR3 is TGTGCCAGCACCGGACGGGGAGGGGACCCCTACGAGCAGTACTTC. Translating gives CASTGRGGDPYEQYF. The chain recombines TRBV6-1 with TRBJ2-7, with 7 bases that match TRBD2. The CDR3 consists of 15 residues. The V and J ends lost 7 bases and 2 bases, in that order; junction bases with no gene match: 11. Germline V lookup: CDR1 MNHNS, CDR2 SASEGT.

This chain links TRBV7-8 with TRBJ1-1, with a tentative D call TRBD1 (6 bases). Germline CDR1 SGHVS, CDR2 FQNEAQ. The CDR3 contains 16 residues. The V and J ends lost 1 base and 5 bases respectively, with 17 bases between them. CDR3 coding DNA: TGTGCCAGCAGCTTAGTCCAATTCAGGGGTGTTACTGAAGCTTTCTTT. It translates to CASSLVQFRGVTEAFF.

This clone was detected a few times. The rearrangement joins TRBV5-6 to TRBJ2-1; 11 positions agree with TRBD2. This CDR3 is 16 amino acids long. Germline values: CDR1 SGHDT, CDR2 YYEEEE. Unmatched junction bases numbered 8, after V lost 4 bases and J lost 5 bases. CDR3 DNA sequence: TGTGCCAGCAGCCCCCCACTAGCGGGAGCGCACAATGAGCAGTTCTTC. Protein product: CASSPPLAGAHNEQFF.

The V gene is TRBV29-1, the J gene TRBJ2-5; possible D gene TRBD2, 7 bases. The CDR3 loop spans 12 amino acids. Germline V lookup: CDR1 SQVTM, CDR2 ANQGSEA. V was clipped by 6 bases and J by 5 bases, with 13 bases between them. CDR3 sequence reads: CSVNREGETQYF. The CDR3 bases are TGCAGCGTAAACAGGGAGGGGGAGACCCAGTACTTC.

This clone was observed once. This sequence joins TRBV15 and TRBJ2-5, with D unclear. V was pared by 0 bases and J by 7 bases, with 0 bases between. CDR3 length equals 10 residues. Looked up from germline, CDR1 is LNHNV and CDR2 is YYDKDF (reference sequence). DNA of the CDR3: TGTGCCACCAGCAGAGAGACCCAGTACTTC. Translated: CATSRETQYF.

The chain joins TRBV5-4 to TRBJ1-2; D is uncertain. V lost 4 bases, J lost 7 bases, and 17 bases lay in between. CDR3 length equals 14 residues. Germline CDR1 SGHNT, CDR2 YYREEE (reference sequence). Here the CDR3 DNA reads TGTGCCAGCAGCACGCCGAGAGCGGGAAGTGGCTACACCTTC. This encodes CASSTPRAGSGYTF.

J is TRBJ2-5 and V is TRBV25-1; no reliable D call. The V gene lost 4 bases and the J gene lost 5 bases, with 8 bases spanning the gap. Looked up from germline, CDR1 is MGHDK and CDR2 is SYGVNS. This CDR3 has 12 amino acids. The CDR3 spells CASSGVWETQYF. The CDR3 DNA sequence: TGTGCCAGCAGTGGAGTGTGGGAGACCCAGTACTTC.

The rearrangement joins TRBV5-1 to TRBJ2-3, with 7 bases that match TRBD2. This CDR3 has 16 amino acids. Germline loops: CDR1 SGHRS, CDR2 YFSETQ. After removal of 2 bases from V and 0 bases from J, the junction contained 6 bases not matched to a gene. DNA for the CDR3: TGCGCCAGCAGCTTATCCGGGACTACTAGCACAGATACGCAGTATTTT. Translation gives CASSLSGTTSTDTQYF.

V is TRBV19 and J is TRBJ1-6, with a weak D call TRBD1 (5 bases). Germline CDR1 and CDR2: LNHDA and SQIVND (reference sequence). Trimming took 5 bases from V and 11 from J, leaving 25 bases between them. This CDR3 has 17 residues. The CDR3 loop is CASSVRDGGNNWPPLHF. Written as DNA, the CDR3 is TGTGCCAGTAGTGTCCGGGACGGGGGAAATAATTGGCCACCCCTCCACTTT.

The chain links TRBV15 to TRBJ1-2; tentatively, D is TRBD1 (6 bases). V shed 5 bases and J shed 4 bases, with 20 bases lying between them. CDR3 length: 16 amino acids. The germline V gene encodes CDR1 LNHNV and CDR2 YYDKDF (reference sequence). The CDR3 sequence is CATSPPGERLFYGYTF. The CDR3 DNA reads as TGTGCCACCAGCCCCCCAGGGGAAAGGCTTTTCTATGGCTACACCTTC.

The chain combines TRBV11-2 with TRBJ2-5, with D tentatively TRBD2 (6 bases). CDR3 length: 16 residues. Trimming removed 5 bases from V and 1 base from J, with 17 bases in between. Per the germline V gene, CDR1 is SGHAT and CDR2 is FQNNGV. The CDR3 DNA sequence: TGTGCCAGCAGCCGTCGGCGGGGCGAATCCCAAGAGACCCAGTACTTC. It specifies CASSRRRGESQETQYF.

For the CDR3, the DNA is TGTGCCAGCAGTTTAAGGATCCCTTCCCAGCATTTT. This translates into CASSLRIPSQHF. The rearrangement uses TRBV28 and TRBJ1-5; D is unresolved. Germline CDR1 reads MDHEN; CDR2 reads SYDVKM. The V and J ends lost 2 bases and 11 bases respectively, with 10 bases between them. This CDR3 has 12 residues.

This clone has a handful of counts. The V call is TRBV6-4, the J call TRBJ1-1; 9 positions agree with TRBD1. Trimming removed 2 bases from V and 1 base from J; junction bases left unmatched: 8. The CDR3 has 17 residues. CDR1 is MRHNA and CDR2 is SNTAGT in the germline V gene. Here the CDR3 reads CASSDRGQGKSNTEAFF. The CDR3, as DNA: TGTGCCAGCAGTGACAGGGGACAGGGTAAATCGAACACTGAAGCTTTCTTT.

The chain carries TRBV7-2 and TRBJ2-1, with 10 bases fitting TRBD2. J was trimmed by 7 bases and V by 1 base; bases with no gene match: 4. The germline V gene has CDR1 SGHTA and CDR2 FQGNSA. The CDR3 runs to 15 residues. The CDR3 DNA is TGTGCCAGCAGCTTAGGAGGTAGCGGGAGGAATGAGCAGTTCTTC. It is translated as CASSLGGSGRNEQFF.

The rearrangement links TRBV18 to TRBJ2-5, with TRBD2 identical over 10 bases. The V segment lost 2 bases and the J segment 9 bases; nucleotides outside the gene matches: 6. Germline values: CDR1 KGHSH, CDR2 LQKENI. CDR3 length equals 14 residues. DNA for the CDR3: TGTGCCAGCTCACCAGACAATAGCGGGGGGCCCCAGTACTTC. It yields the protein CASSPDNSGGPQYF.

V usage is TRBV11-2 and J usage is TRBJ1-2; TRBD1 is a possible D gene (5 bases). This CDR3 comprises 12 residues. Germline V gene lookup returns CDR1 SGHAT and CDR2 FQNNGV. V shed 4 bases and J shed 7 bases, with 10 bases lying between them. CDR3 amino acids: CASSSDRFGYTF. The CDR3 nucleotides are TGTGCCAGCAGCTCAGACAGATTTGGCTACACCTTC.

The J gene is TRBJ1-4, the V gene TRBV19, with TRBD1 matching over 10 bases. The CDR3 sequence is 15 residues long. After removal of 6 bases from V and 8 bases from J, the junction contained 9 bases not matched to a gene. CDR1 LNHDA and CDR2 SQIVND come from the germline V gene (reference sequence). CDR3 sequence (DNA): TGTGCCAGTAGCCCTGAAGGGACAGGGGACGAAAAACTGTTTTTT. Translation: CASSPEGTGDEKLFF. Based on the CDR3 plus reference TRBV19 and TRBJ1-4, the full variable domain is DGGITQSPKYLFRKEGQNVTLSCEQNLNHDAMYWYRQDPGQGLRLIYYSQIVNDFQKGDIAEGYSVSREKKESFPLTVTSAQKNPTAFYLCASSPEGTGDEKLFFGSGTQLSVL.

The chain has TRBV10-2 and TRBJ2-1; 10 bases map to TRBD1. Germline V CDR1 and CDR2: WSHSY, SAAADI. The V segment lost 3 bases and the J segment 2 bases; nucleotides outside the gene matches: 1. The length of the CDR3 is 15 residues. The CDR3 nucleotides are TGCGCCAGCAGTGACGGACAGGGGGCCTACAATGAGCAGTTCTTC. Translating gives CASSDGQGAYNEQFF.

This clone has only a few counts. J is TRBJ1-6 and V is TRBV11-2; D is uncertain. Germline V gene lookup returns CDR1 SGHAT and CDR2 FQNNGV. The CDR3 loop spans 13 amino acids. Deletions cut 0 bases from V and 7 bases from J, with 4 bases between. The CDR3 DNA follows: TGTGCCAGCAGCTTAGAAGGGAATTCACCCCTCCACTTT. Translation: CASSLEGNSPLHF.

The chain links TRBV9 to TRBJ2-5; D is possibly TRBD2 (6 bases). This CDR3 has 14 amino acids. Trimming removed 4 bases from V and 7 bases from J, with 17 bases in between. CDR1 and CDR2 from the germline V gene are SGDLS and YYNGEE. This CDR3 is CASSLAETRGTQYF. In DNA, the CDR3 is TGTGCCAGCAGCTTAGCGGAGACCCGGGGGACCCAGTACTTC.

The rearrangement uses TRBV19 and TRBJ2-5; TRBD2 matches at 10 bases. CDR1 LNHDA and CDR2 SQIVND come from the germline V gene (reference sequence). This CDR3 comprises 13 residues. Trimming cost V 10 bases and J 2 bases; bases outside gene matches: 4. The CDR3 bases are TGTGCCACTGGACTAGCGGTACAAGAGACCCAGTACTTC. This gives the protein CATGLAVQETQYF.

The rearrangement joins TRBV27 to TRBJ1-6; TRBD1 matches 7 bases. Trimming removed 2 bases from V and 10 bases from J; junction bases left unmatched: 5. The CDR3 length is 14 residues. Germline assignment: CDR1 MNHEY and CDR2 SMNVEV (reference sequence). The chain's CDR3 is CASSLQGERSPLHF. CDR3 nucleotides: TGTGCCAGCAGTTTACAGGGGGAAAGATCACCCCTCCACTTT.

This chain uses TRBV6-1 with TRBJ1-2; no clear D gene. The CDR3 contains 13 residues. Germline assignment: CDR1 MNHNS and CDR2 SASEGT. Trimming took off 7 bases at V and 4 bases at J, with 13 bases between the two ends. The CDR3 protein is CASTPGPFYGYTF. The CDR3 DNA reads as TGTGCCAGCACCCCCGGGCCTTTCTATGGCTACACCTTC.

The chain links TRBV15 to TRBJ2-4; D ambiguous. This CDR3 spans 14 amino acids. V lost 2 bases, J lost 4 bases, and 9 bases lay in between. Germline V gene data show CDR1 as LNHNV and CDR2 as YYDKDF (reference sequence). The CDR3 spells CATSRPSDKNIQYF. Written as DNA, the CDR3 is TGTGCCACCAGCAGACCATCCGATAAAAACATTCAGTACTTC.

This chain uses TRBV7-9 with TRBJ2-7; 10 bases line up with TRBD2. The junction had 8 bases not matched to a gene; V was cut back by 5 bases and J by 1 base. In germline, CDR1 is SEHNR, CDR2 FQNEAQ (reference sequence). The CDR3 consists of 16 residues. The CDR3 bases are TGTGCCAGCAGCACCTGGTCGACTAGCGGGTCCTACGAGCAGTACTTC. Its protein is CASSTWSTSGSYEQYF.